This entry features one TCR beta chain sequence. This entry belongs to a study of blood T cell repertoires in COVID-19. Study overall: Acute and convalescent COVID-19 samples came from the United States, Italy and Spain.

This CDR3 comprises 17 residues. Trimming removed 7 bases from V and 4 bases from J; junction bases left unmatched: 8. Germline V gene lookup returns CDR1 LNHDA and CDR2 SQIVND (reference sequence). The method was immunoSEQ multiplex PCR; TCRdb's version includes in-frame clones alone and lacks a portion of them. The table shows about 220,000 clones, with about four fifths occurring only once. This clonotype originated in a woman aged 40 to 50 with acute COVID-19. The chain links TRBV19 to TRBJ2-2; 14 nucleotides match TRBD2. Specimen: PBMCs or T cells enriched from blood (not recorded which). The CDR3 is CASTPGLAGAFTGELFF. The CDR3 region has the DNA TGTGCCAGTACCCCGGGACTAGCGGGGGCCTTCACCGGGGAGCTGTTTTTT.